These T cell receptor beta chains were read from a single sample in a study of shared clonotypes between healthy human individuals. Data came from immunoSEQ multiplex PCR; TCRdb stores just in-frame clones and leaves some out. The repertoire holds about 2 million clones, with 85% to 95% as singletons. The sequencing input was naive CD4+ T cells sorted from blood. The receptors originated from a man between 18 and 29 years old in good health. Both conserved end residues are part of each CDR3. The order of the fields is V gene, J gene, CDR3 protein.

TRBV27	TRBJ2-1	CASSTRSGTSPHEQFF
TRBV5-6	TRBJ2-3	CASSFRGGFTDTQYF
TRBV18	TRBJ2-7	CASSPDRNYYEQYF
TRBV10-3	TRBJ1-2	CAISEDRFYGYTF
TRBV19	TRBJ2-7	CASSYGSGSSYEQYF
TRBV15	TRBJ2-7	CATSRDGTISYEQYF
TRBV6-5	TRBJ1-1	CASSRGHGSEAFF
TRBV28	TRBJ1-5	CASSVPGQGYQPQHF
TRBV30	TRBJ1-2	CAWSANGGRGYGYTF
TRBV10-2	TRBJ2-3	CASSQSARTDTQYF
TRBV29-1	TRBJ2-7	CSVVLRGGYEQYF
TRBV5-1	TRBJ2-1	CASSSTGGSGYNEQFF
TRBV7-2	TRBJ2-1	CASSSSIGLAGNEQFF
TRBV11-2	TRBJ1-3	CASTWGVARAGNTIYF
TRBV4-2	TRBJ1-4	CASSQDDGLFEKLFF
TRBV6-5	TRBJ1-4	CASTRGFGEKLFF
TRBV25-1	TRBJ1-5	CASSGRGSQPQHF
TRBV11-2	TRBJ2-7	CASSSVTGSYEQYF
TRBV10-3	TRBJ2-7	CAISDGLSYEQYF
TRBV18	TRBJ2-2	CASSPPGTGDNTGELFF
TRBV6-6	TRBJ1-4	CASSPNTAPNEKLFF
TRBV5-4	TRBJ1-2	CASSPLSGGNYGYTF
TRBV19	TRBJ2-7	CASSIPGRDSYTSEQYF
TRBV30	TRBJ2-2	CACRPSGTTGELFF
TRBV10-2	TRBJ2-1	CASSASGSVYEQFF
TRBV6-5	TRBJ1-1	CASSYSGGAFF
TRBV7-9	TRBJ1-2	CASSFAGRTGPYGYTF
TRBV18	TRBJ1-1	CASSLNGQGVTEAFF
TRBV2	TRBJ1-5	CASKTDGNQPQHF
TRBV18	TRBJ1-5	CASSPFGSNQPQHF
TRBV20-1	TRBJ2-7	CSARVFYEQYF
TRBV2	TRBJ1-1	CASSSQGLSEAFF
TRBV28	TRBJ2-7	CASAGGGVGYEQYF
TRBV29-1	TRBJ1-1	CSVEFGNTEAFF
TRBV18	TRBJ2-7	CASSPLELGEQYF
TRBV9	TRBJ2-5	CASSVAGTVTGTREETQYF
TRBV10-1	TRBJ2-3	CASSELAWGTDTQYF
TRBV7-9	TRBJ2-3	CASSGFTTDTQYF
TRBV2	TRBJ1-6	CASSPDGSPLHF
TRBV10-2	TRBJ2-7	CASTTGGPASYEQYF
TRBV9	TRBJ1-4	CASTDRPTNEKLFF
TRBV29-1	TRBJ2-1	CSTDVGRKHNEQFF
TRBV5-1	TRBJ2-2	CASSTGQGIPYTGELFF
TRBV5-4	TRBJ2-6	CASSWTGSSGANVLTF
TRBV7-3	TRBJ2-2	CASSRNSGAATGELFF
TRBV7-2	TRBJ2-7	CASSLSWASGVYEQYF
TRBV30	TRBJ1-5	CAWSVDKLPNSNQPQHF
TRBV7-6	TRBJ2-5	CASSLGQLSQETQYF
TRBV27	TRBJ1-4	CASSSPATNEKLFF
TRBV10-3	TRBJ1-4	CAISESTGEKLFF
TRBV7-2	TRBJ2-3	CASSPTRRTDTQYF
TRBV7-6	TRBJ2-7	CASSGYQTYEQYF
TRBV2	TRBJ1-2	CASSDLPGMGLNYGYTF
TRBV2	TRBJ1-2	CASNKDRPYGYTF
TRBV10-2	TRBJ2-7	CASSVFGTSYEQYF
TRBV2	TRBJ2-7	CASSEESLFYEQYF
TRBV4-3	TRBJ2-7	CASSQEKCAQGTGTIHYEQYF
TRBV10-2	TRBJ2-7	CASRGLAGAIYEQYF